This is a list of T cell receptor beta chains from one sample in a study of tumor-infiltrating lymphocytes in primary liver carcinoma. A single record per CDR3 protein comes from TCRdb applying MiXCR to the multiplex PCR reads. This sample has 330,000 or so distinct CDR3 sequences, with almost 65% found just once. Sequencing was done on a sample of peripheral blood. The receptor source for this set is a man aged 35 to 55 with primary liver carcinoma and hepatitis B virus infection. Both conserved end residues are part of each CDR3. Fields, in order: V gene, clone size, CDR3 protein. Clone size is shown for a subset of rows, as once, few, many or a class of expanded clone.

TRBV29-1 | . | CSVWTGVEDTQYF
TRBV14 | many | CASSQDRGVGGTYEQYF
TRBV28 | few | CASSLPGRTEAFF
TRBV6-5 | . | CANKRSWSDYYNEQFF
TRBV11-2 | . | CANSHLPLGNEQFF
TRBV11-2 | few | CVSNPGTSSTGELFF
TRBV25-1 | few | CASSELGGISPLHF
TRBV4-1 | . | CASSTRTGNVGDYGYTF
TRBV11-2 | many | CASSHSYEQYF
TRBV25-1 | . | CASSEIGRWEFDEQYF
TRBV6-1 | . | CASIEGGQSYSNQPQHF
TRBV29-1 | many | CSVQESNQPQHF
TRBV4-3 | few | CASSLSGGAGTGELFF
TRBV28 | . | CASAPRDIFANDQFF
TRBV29-1 | . | CSVEWGGRNTQYF
TRBV7-9 | . | CASSPQGQSYEQYF
TRBV6-5 | once | CASSYEPTLRELFF
TRBV7-9 | . | CASSLADGTGFHGYTF
TRBV6-1 | few | CASSETGTGPPRNTQYF
TRBV11-1 | . | CASSIPQLAGGRDEQFF
TRBV30 | . | CAWSVRGLAGSTPAYEQYF
TRBV6-5 | . | CTSSRTGTGGLSGNTIYF
TRBV11-2 | many | CASSLVPREETQYF
TRBV6-5 | many | CASSPNRLAGNTGELFF
TRBV28 | few | CASSSAGQSYEQYF
TRBV10-1 | . | CASSVSDTGELFF
TRBV14 | . | CASSQAFKEEKQYF
TRBV7-9 | few | CASSLLAGVPDTQYF
TRBV11-2 | once | CASNTSGLGTDTQYF
TRBV11-2 | once | CASSLVLACTGELFF
TRBV4-1 | . | CASSLGPAGDSNYGYTF
TRBV29-1 | . | CNAAAGITYEQCF
TRBV4-1 | many | CASSLPRTGITDTQYF
TRBV14 | . | CASSQGDSGGLYGYTF
TRBV29-1 | . | CSVATSRIEAEQYF
TRBV6-5 | . | CVSSSPGLKYGYTF
TRBV11-2 | . | CANSLEFSGGEQYF